This T cell receptor (beta chain) was sequenced for a study of cytomegalovirus exposure and HLA in healthy donors. The CDR3 has 15 residues. V was clipped by 3 bases and J by 1 base, with 12 bases between them. Germline CDR1 and CDR2: KGHSH and LQKENI. Assay used: immunoSEQ multiplex PCR; TCRdb lists only in-frame clones, some missing. The sample lists 50,000 or so clones, roughly 94% occurring once. These donors were members of the 120-subject validation cohort, a group separate from the approximately 670-subject first cohort. The chain links TRBV18 to TRBJ1-1, with D perhaps TRBD1 (5 bases). This clonotype originated in a man in his late teens or twenties in good health and CMV-seronegative. The specimen was PBMCs. The CDR3 reads CASSPFQGENTEAFF. CDR3 sequence (DNA): TGTGCCAGCTCACCTTTCCAAGGGGAGAACACTGAAGCTTTCTTT.